This entry lists 26 T cell receptor beta chains sequenced from one sample in a study of blood T cell repertoires in COVID-19. Method: immunoSEQ multiplex PCR; TCRdb's copy keeps in-frame clones and lacks some. The data hold a few hundred thousand clones, with nearly 90% observed a single time. Input material: peripheral blood. Receptor source: a woman aged 18-35 years who had recovered from COVID-19.

V gene TRBV6-2 or TRBV6-3 combines with J gene TRBJ2-1; perhaps TRBD2 as D (6 bases). V lost 2 bases and J lost 6, with 17 bases in between. This CDR3 is built from 16 residues. Germline V gene data show CDR1 as MNHEY and CDR2 as SVGEGT. The CDR3 sequence: CASSYRPGAERNEQFF. The CDR3 DNA is TGTGCCAGCAGTTACCGGCCGGGAGCAGAACGCAATGAGCAGTTCTTC.

The CDR3, as DNA: TGTGCCTGGAGTGATACACCCCAACAGTACTTC. Residues: CAWSDTPQQYF. This chain links TRBV30 with TRBJ2-7; D gene unclear. CDR1 is GTSNPN, CDR2 SVGIG, per germline (reference sequence). This CDR3 is 11 amino acids long. Deletions cut 1 base from V and 10 bases from J, with 11 bases between.

The sample holds a few counts of this clone. The V gene is TRBV7-9, the J gene TRBJ1-1; 7 bases are a match to TRBD1. J gave up 0 bases and V 3 bases, and 1 base lay outside the gene matches. The CDR3 is 14 residues long. The germline gives CDR1 SEHNR, CDR2 FQNEAQ (reference sequence). The CDR3 DNA follows: TGTGCCAGCAGCTTGGGACAGCTGAACACTGAAGCTTTCTTT. Residues: CASSLGQLNTEAFF.

Only one count was recorded for this clone. V gene TRBV19 combines with J gene TRBJ2-7; 8 positions match TRBD2. Germline V gene sequence: CDR1 LNHDA, CDR2 SQIVND (reference sequence). This CDR3 is built from 18 residues. V lost 0 bases to trimming and J lost 3 bases; unmatched junction nucleotides: 13. As DNA, the CDR3 is TGTGCCAGTAGTATAGACCGTCCTTCCGGGAGGGCCAACTACGAGCAGTACTTC. Translating it yields CASSIDRPSGRANYEQYF.

The chain employs TRBV6-6 and TRBJ2-7; TRBD1 agrees at 8 bases. CDR1 and CDR2 from the germline V gene are MNHNY and SVGAGI (reference sequence). The CDR3 spans 15 residues. Trimming at V came to 0 bases and at J to 2 bases, leaving 3 bases not matched to a gene. CDR3: CASSYSRQGPYEQYF. CDR3 nucleotide sequence: TGTGCCAGCAGTTACTCGAGACAGGGGCCCTACGAGCAGTACTTC.

The chain joins TRBV6-5 to TRBJ2-3; 8 bases are shared with TRBD2. This CDR3 has 16 amino acids. The J segment lost 0 bases and the V segment lost 2 bases, leaving 4 bases of the junction unmatched. CDR1 is MNHEY and CDR2 is SVGAGI in the germline V gene. The CDR3 sequence is CASSYTSGTSTDTQYF. The DNA for the CDR3 is TGTGCCAGCAGTTACACTAGCGGAACTAGCACAGATACGCAGTATTTT.

This clone was recorded only once. The V gene is TRBV14, the J gene TRBJ2-1, with 7 bases fitting TRBD1. Germline CDR1 is SGHDN and CDR2 is FVKESK. The length of the CDR3 is 15 residues. With V trimmed by 3 bases and J by 2 bases, 4 bases remained unmatched. For the CDR3, the DNA is TGTGCCAGCAGCCACTGGACAGGAGCCTACAATGAGCAGTTCTTC. It yields the protein CASSHWTGAYNEQFF.

This clone was seen once. V and J are TRBV13 and TRBJ1-5; D gene unclear. The V gene lost 2 bases and the J gene lost 3 bases, with 11 bases spanning the gap. Germline V gives CDR1 PRHDT, CDR2 FYEKMQ (reference sequence). This CDR3 has 15 residues. CDR3 protein: CASSLSGVPNQPQHF. The CDR3, as DNA: TGTGCCAGCAGCTTATCAGGTGTCCCCAATCAGCCCCAGCATTTT. Drawing the rest from reference TRBV13 and TRBJ1-5, the complete variable domain is AAGVIQSPRHLIKEKRETATLKCYPIPRHDTVYWYQQGPGQDPQFLISFYEKMQSDKGSIPDRFSAQQFSDYHSELNMSSLELGDSALYFCASSLSGVPNQPQHFGDGTRLSIL.

This sequence joins TRBV6-5 and TRBJ1-4; D call uncertain. CDR3 length: 16 amino acids. The germline gives CDR1 MNHEY, CDR2 SVGAGI. V lost 0 bases, J lost 4 bases, and 12 bases lay in between. In DNA form, the CDR3 reads TGTGCCAGCAGTTACTCGGGCCCCTACAGTAATGAAAAACTGTTTTTT. It codes for CASSYSGPYSNEKLFF.

The chain carries TRBV7-2 and TRBJ2-5, with D tentatively TRBD2 (6 bases). The V end lost 5 bases, the J end lost 4 bases, and 17 bases lay between the germline ends. The CDR3 is 15 residues long. Germline CDR1 and CDR2: SGHTA and FQGNSA. CDR3 bases: TGTGCCAGCAGCGCACCCCGGGACTTCTCAGAGACCCAGTACTTC. Translated: CASSAPRDFSETQYF.

This rearrangement joins TRBV7-6 to TRBJ1-1, with unresolved D. CDR1 and CDR2 (germline): SGHVS, FNYEAQ. The V gene lost 5 bases and the J gene lost 4 bases, with 8 bases spanning the gap. There are 12 residues in the CDR3. The CDR3 DNA sequence: TGTGCCAGCAGCCCACCGGGCACTGAAGCTTTCTTT. Its protein is CASSPPGTEAFF.

The V and J genes are TRBV4-1 and TRBJ2-1; no reliable D call. Germline CDR1 is MGHRA and CDR2 is YSYEKL. This CDR3 has 16 residues. The V and J ends lost 1 base and 0 bases respectively, with 10 bases between them. The CDR3 nucleotides are TGCGCCAGCAGCCAAGGGTTTCCGAGCTCCTACAATGAGCAGTTCTTC. Residues: CASSQGFPSSYNEQFF.

The rearrangement uses TRBV19 and TRBJ1-5, with D unresolved. The CDR3 runs to 15 residues. The V end lost 3 bases, the J end lost 2 bases, and 11 bases lay between the germline ends. The V gene's germline CDR1 is LNHDA and CDR2 SQIVND (reference sequence). CDR3 loop: CASSILTTGNQPQHF. CDR3 bases: TGTGCCAGTAGTATTTTGACCACAGGCAATCAGCCCCAGCATTTT.

V usage is TRBV27 and J usage is TRBJ2-7, with unresolved D. CDR3 size: 15 residues. The V gene lost 2 bases and the J gene lost 2 bases, with 13 bases spanning the gap. Germline V gene sequence: CDR1 MNHEY, CDR2 SMNVEV (reference sequence). The CDR3: CASSLGHPSTYEQYF. The CDR3 DNA follows: TGTGCCAGCAGTTTAGGTCATCCAAGCACCTACGAGCAGTACTTC.

This chain connects TRBV9 to TRBJ2-5; 12 bases line up with TRBD2. The CDR3 runs to 16 residues. Germline CDR1 is SGDLS and CDR2 is YYNGEE. Trimming at V came to 4 bases and at J to 6 bases, leaving 10 bases not matched to a gene. Here the CDR3 reads CASSPDLTSGSKTQYF. CDR3 nucleotide sequence: TGTGCCAGCAGCCCCGACCTGACTAGCGGGAGCAAGACCCAGTACTTC. Full variable domain (outside the CDR3, taken from reference TRBV9 and TRBJ2-5): DSGVTQTPKHLITATGQRVTLRCSPRSGDLSVYWYQQSLDQGLQFLIQYYNGEERAKGNILERFSAQQFPDLHSELNLSSLELGDSALYFCASSPDLTSGSKTQYFGPGTRLLVL.

In its sample, this clone was seen once. The chain has TRBV7-2 and TRBJ1-6, with D unclear. Deletions cut 6 bases from V and 3 bases from J, with 12 bases between. In germline, CDR1 is SGHTA, CDR2 FQGNSA. This CDR3 comprises 15 residues. CDR3 residues: CASRPTNSYNSPLHF. The DNA for the CDR3 is TGTGCCAGCAGACCGACGAACAGCTATAATTCACCCCTCCACTTT.

The chain recombines TRBV21-1 with TRBJ2-1; the table's TRBD1 call for D was not verified on the DNA. TRBV21-1 is classified as a pseudogene. The CDR3 length is 16 residues. CDR3 in DNA: TGTGCCAGCAGCAAAGGCAGGGGGTTCCCCTACAATGAGCAGTTCTTC. This encodes CASSKGRGFPYNEQFF.

This chain uses TRBV6-5 with TRBJ2-5; 8 nucleotides align to TRBD2. CDR1 is MNHEY and CDR2 is SVGAGI in the germline V gene. Trimming cost V 7 bases and J 5 bases; bases outside gene matches: 6. The CDR3 has 13 residues. The CDR3 loop is CASIAGGRETQYF. The CDR3 bases are TGTGCCAGCATTGCGGGAGGTCGGGAGACCCAGTACTTC.

This clone was seen only a few times. This sequence joins TRBV19 and TRBJ2-5, with 15 bases aligning to TRBD2. V gave up 5 bases and J gave up 5 bases; unmatched junction bases: 3. In germline, CDR1 is LNHDA, CDR2 SQIVND (reference sequence). CDR3 length equals 15 residues. CDR3 in DNA: TGTGCCAGTAGTCCCGGGACTAGCGGGAGGGAGACCCAGTACTTC. Its protein product is CASSPGTSGRETQYF.

As concerns this clone: Other DNA sequences in this specimen translate into the identical CDR3. This chain links TRBV6-5 with TRBJ1-1; D is uncertain. V gave up 0 bases and J gave up 5 bases, with 7 bases separating them. Looked up from germline, CDR1 is MNHEY and CDR2 is SVGAGI. This CDR3 comprises 13 residues. The DNA for the CDR3 is TGTGCCAGCAGTTACTCGAGGTCGACTGAAGCTTTCTTT. This encodes CASSYSRSTEAFF.

This clone has just a few counts. The V and J genes are TRBV19 and TRBJ1-5; 7 nucleotides match TRBD1. CDR1 is LNHDA, CDR2 SQIVND, per germline (reference sequence). The CDR3 length is 14 residues. J was trimmed by 7 bases and V by 3 bases; bases with no gene match: 6. The CDR3 sequence: CASSIEGARQPQHF. The CDR3 nucleotides read TGTGCCAGTAGTATCGAGGGGGCCAGGCAGCCCCAGCATTTT.

The chain carries TRBV7-3 and TRBJ2-2, with TRBD2 identical over 10 bases. Unmatched junction bases numbered 14, after V lost 2 bases and J lost 8 bases. The length of the CDR3 is 18 residues. The germline gives CDR1 SGHTA, CDR2 FQGTGA. For the CDR3, the DNA is TGTGCCAGCAGCTTATCCCCTTGGCTAGCGGGAGACTCGGGGGAGCTGTTTTTT. This gives the protein CASSLSPWLAGDSGELFF.

This chain connects TRBV11-2 to TRBJ1-2; D is perhaps TRBD1 (6 bases). The CDR3 totals 16 residues. The V gene's germline CDR1 is SGHAT and CDR2 FQNNGV. V was trimmed by 1 base and J by 4 bases, leaving 16 bases between them. In nucleotides, the CDR3 is TGTGCCAGCAGCTTAGGGACCGGGGGGCGGATCTATGGCTACACCTTC. This encodes CASSLGTGGRIYGYTF. Complete variable domain (other parts from reference TRBV11-2 and TRBJ1-2): EAGVAQSPRYKIIEKRQSVAFWCNPISGHATLYWYQQILGQGPKLLIQFQNNGVVDDSQLPKDRFSAERLKGVDSTLKIQPAKLEDSAVYLCASSLGTGGRIYGYTFGSGTRLTVV.

The chain has TRBV4-2 and TRBJ2-2; the match to TRBD2 covers 14 bases. The CDR3 runs 20 residues. CDR1 LGHNA and CDR2 YNFKEQ come from the germline V gene. J lost 0 bases, V lost 0 bases, and 6 bases had no gene match. The CDR3 sequence is CASSQDPGLAGGPNTGELFF. CDR3 bases: TGTGCCAGCAGCCAAGATCCCGGACTAGCGGGAGGTCCGAACACCGGGGAGCTGTTTTTT.

CDR3 residues: CASSPSGSQPQHF. Here the CDR3 DNA reads TGTGCCAGCTCACCGTCAGGGTCTCAGCCCCAGCATTTT. The chain carries TRBV18 and TRBJ1-5; the D gene is possibly TRBD1 (5 bases). Looked up from germline, CDR1 is KGHSH and CDR2 is LQKENI. This CDR3 is built from 13 residues. Between the trimmed V and J ends, which lost 3 bases and 6 bases, there was a span of 9 bases.

This clone was observed a handful of times. This chain links TRBV5-1 with TRBJ2-7; 8 nucleotides align to TRBD1. V trimming: 4 bases; J trimming: 3 bases; junction bases outside the gene matches: 12. Germline loops: CDR1 SGHRS, CDR2 YFSETQ. The CDR3 runs 16 residues. The CDR3 DNA reads as TGCGCCAGCAGCGATACCCCGGGACAGGTGGTCTACGAGCAGTACTTC. Translation gives CASSDTPGQVVYEQYF.